This T cell receptor (beta chain) was sequenced in a study of shared clonotypes between healthy human individuals. Study-level background: Each donor had three CD4 naive, three CD4 memory, two CD8 naive and one CD8 memory plate.

Data came from immunoSEQ multiplex PCR; TCRdb stores just in-frame clones and leaves some out. The sample consists of around 2.1 million clones, around 95% of them appearing once. In regard to this clone: The antigen is not known.

Overall study findings and caveats: Lower generation probabilities were found for non-shared clonotypes than for those shared by all four donors.

Germline loops: CDR1 MNHEY, CDR2 SVGAGI. The CDR3 covers 14 residues. The V end was cut by 4 bases, the J end by 4 bases, with 13 bases between. Specimen: naive CD4+ T cells sorted from blood. Subset denoted: CD45RA+ positively selected. The chain has TRBV6-5 and TRBJ1-2, with unresolved D. This clonotype was obtained from a man younger than 30 in good health. For the CDR3, the DNA is TGTGCCAGCAGTTCTACCGTGTCCTCCTATGGCTACACCTTC. Translation gives CASSSTVSSYGYTF.